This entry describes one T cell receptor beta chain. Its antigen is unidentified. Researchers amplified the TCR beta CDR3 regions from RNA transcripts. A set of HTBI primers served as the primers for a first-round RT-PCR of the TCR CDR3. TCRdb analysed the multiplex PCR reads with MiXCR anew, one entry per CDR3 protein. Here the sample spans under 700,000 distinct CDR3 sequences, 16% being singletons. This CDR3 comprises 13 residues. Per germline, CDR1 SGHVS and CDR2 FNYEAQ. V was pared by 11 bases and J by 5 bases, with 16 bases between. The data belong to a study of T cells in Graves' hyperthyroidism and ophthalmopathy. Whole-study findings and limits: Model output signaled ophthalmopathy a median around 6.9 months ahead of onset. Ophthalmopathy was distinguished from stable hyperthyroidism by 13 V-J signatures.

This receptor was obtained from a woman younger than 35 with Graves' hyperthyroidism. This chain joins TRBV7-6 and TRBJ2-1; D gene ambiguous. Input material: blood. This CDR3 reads CADTPTFHNEQFF. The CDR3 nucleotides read TGTGCCGACACCCCGACGTTCCACAATGAGCAGTTCTTC.